This entry lists 30 T cell receptor beta chains sequenced from one sample in a study of response to subunit inactivated influenza vaccine. TCRdb re-analysed the RT-PCR reads in MiXCR, keeping a single row per CDR3 protein. The repertoire consists of 600,000 to 700,000 distinct CDR3 sequences, with roughly 15% occurring once and the leading ten covering about 7.4%. The sample was PBMCs from blood, taken roughly 2 weeks before vaccination. The receptors shown here come from a man aged 50-60 years who received an inactivated influenza vaccine.

In this sample, this clonotype turned up a few times. The rearrangement uses TRBV6-2 or TRBV6-3 and TRBJ2-7; tentatively, D is TRBD2 (6 bases). Germline lookup yields CDR1 MNHEY and CDR2 SVGEGT. V gave up 1 base and J gave up 6 bases, with 7 bases separating them. This CDR3 has 12 amino acids. In nucleotides, the CDR3 is TGTGCCAGCAGTTACTGGGGAGGCGAGCAGTACTTC. This gives the protein CASSYWGGEQYF.

This chain links TRBV28 with TRBJ2-1; the D gene could be TRBD1 or TRBD2 (5 bases each). This CDR3 contains 16 residues. Germline V gene data show CDR1 as MDHEN and CDR2 as SYDVKM. V lost 6 bases to trimming and J lost 0 bases, with 15 bases between them. The CDR3 is CASRDPGPSSYNEQFF. The DNA of the CDR3 is TGTGCCAGCAGAGACCCGGGACCTAGCTCCTACAATGAGCAGTTCTTC.

This clonotype has just a few counts. The genes are TRBV6-5 and TRBJ2-1, with 10 positions matching TRBD2. V gave up 0 bases and J gave up 7 bases; unmatched junction bases: 12. This CDR3 has 18 residues. Per the germline V gene, CDR1 is MNHEY and CDR2 is SVGAGI. The CDR3 coding sequence is TGTGCCAGCAGTTACTCGAGGTCTAGCGGGAGTTATTTTAATGAGCAGTTCTTC. This codes for CASSYSRSSGSYFNEQFF.

This clonotype was observed at least ten times. The rearrangement links TRBV6-1 to TRBJ2-5; 12 bases agree with TRBD2. CDR1 MNHNS and CDR2 SASEGT come from the germline V gene. The J segment lost 2 bases and the V segment lost 5 bases, leaving 9 bases of the junction unmatched. CDR3 length: 17 amino acids. DNA for the CDR3: TGTGCCAGCAGTATTCGGACTAGCGGGGTGAGACAAGAGACCCAGTACTTC. Its protein is CASSIRTSGVRQETQYF.

This clonotype was observed at least ten times. The CDR3 coding sequence is TGCGCCAGCAGCTTGAGACTAGCCGATGGGGATACGCAGTATTTT. Translated, it gives CASSLRLADGDTQYF. The rearrangement links TRBV5-1 to TRBJ2-3; the match to TRBD2 covers 7 bases. The CDR3 is 15 amino acids. V gave up 1 base and J gave up 6 bases; unmatched junction bases: 8. In germline, CDR1 is SGHRS, CDR2 YFSETQ.

This clonotype was picked up a small number of times. The rearrangement uses TRBV5-1 and TRBJ2-7, with 8 bases lining up with TRBD2. The CDR3 sequence is 15 residues long. Germline CDR1 and CDR2: SGHRS and YFSETQ. Losses at the gene ends were 3 bases for V and 3 bases for J; bases not matched to a gene: 8. CDR3 sequence (DNA): TGCGCCAGCAGCTATCTTAGCGGGACCAACTACGAGCAGTACTTC. This codes for CASSYLSGTNYEQYF.

This clonotype was counted between two and nine times. The chain has TRBV4-2 and TRBJ2-3; D call uncertain. V was pared by 3 bases and J by 0 bases, with 7 bases between. The CDR3 covers 14 residues. CDR1 is LGHNA and CDR2 is YNFKEQ in the germline V gene. The CDR3 DNA reads TGTGCCAGCAGCCAGAGCCCGAGCACAGATACGCAGTATTTT. Its protein is CASSQSPSTDTQYF.

V and J are TRBV6-1 and TRBJ1-1; D perhaps matches TRBD1 (6 bases). V lost 2 bases and J lost 4, with 11 bases in between. Germline CDR1 and CDR2: MNHNS and SASEGT. The CDR3 runs to 14 residues. The CDR3 sequence: CASSEQGYGTEAFF. The DNA for the CDR3 is TGTGCCAGCAGTGAACAGGGGTACGGCACTGAAGCTTTCTTT.

This clonotype was recorded a few times. The rearrangement links TRBV20-1 to TRBJ2-2; unclear D gene. V lost 3 bases, J lost 6 bases, and 14 bases lay in between. CDR3 size: 14 residues. Germline V CDR1 and CDR2: DFQATT, SNEGSKA (reference sequence). The CDR3 nucleotides read TGCAGTGCTAGGCTTATCTTGAGCTCCGGGGAGCTGTTTTTT. It yields the protein CSARLILSSGELFF.

This clonotype was observed a few times. The chain recombines TRBV7-2 with TRBJ2-5, with 10 bases aligning to TRBD2. The germline V gene has CDR1 SGHTA and CDR2 FQGNSA. The V and J ends lost 3 bases and 4 bases, in that order; junction bases with no gene match: 5. The CDR3 covers 15 residues. The DNA for the CDR3 is TGTGCCAGCAGCTTGAGCGGGGGGGCATCAGAGACCCAGTACTTC. Encoded protein: CASSLSGGASETQYF.

In its sample, this clonotype was seen a few times. V is TRBV2 and J is TRBJ2-7; D uncertain. The CDR3 is 14 residues long. V lost 1 base, J lost 0 bases, and 7 bases lay in between. CDR1 SNHLY and CDR2 FYNNEI come from the germline V gene. In nucleotides, the CDR3 is TGTGCCAGCAGTGAAGGACCTACCTCCTACGAGCAGTACTTC. As protein: CASSEGPTSYEQYF. Together with reference TRBV2 and TRBJ2-7, the CDR3 gives the full variable domain: EPEVTQTPSHQVTQMGQEVILRCVPISNHLYFYWYRQILGQKVEFLVSFYNNEISEKSEIFDDQFSVERPDGSNFTLKIRSTKLEDSAMYFCASSEGPTSYEQYFGPGTRLTVT.

This clonotype was counted between two and nine times. The rearrangement uses TRBV5-1 and TRBJ2-1; D assignment may be TRBD1 or TRBD2 (5 bases each). Germline V CDR1 and CDR2: SGHRS, YFSETQ. V was cut by 0 bases and J by 12 bases, with 13 bases left in between. The CDR3 runs to 13 residues. CDR3 residues: CASSLEGGGGQFF. The CDR3, as DNA: TGCGCCAGCAGCTTGGAAGGTGGGGGTGGGCAGTTCTTC.

This clonotype has a handful of counts. J is TRBJ1-5 and V is TRBV30; perhaps TRBD1 as D (5 bases). V was pared by 2 bases and J by 7 bases, with 12 bases between. This CDR3 is 13 amino acids long. CDR1 is GTSNPN, CDR2 SVGIG, per germline (reference sequence). The CDR3, as DNA: TGTGCCTGGAGTCCGGGGCCAGGGCAGCCCCAGCATTTT. Its translation: CAWSPGPGQPQHF.

In this sample, this clonotype turned up many times. This sequence joins TRBV11-2 and TRBJ1-2; 9 bases are shared with TRBD1. The V segment lost 4 bases and the J segment 3 bases; nucleotides outside the gene matches: 3. The germline V gene has CDR1 SGHAT and CDR2 FQNNGV. The CDR3 sequence is 14 residues long. The CDR3 is CASSSGTGYYGYTF. As DNA, the CDR3 is TGTGCCAGCAGCTCCGGGACAGGGTACTATGGCTACACCTTC.

This clonotype showed up many times. The chain combines TRBV4-2 with TRBJ2-2, with 7 bases lining up with TRBD2. Germline loops: CDR1 LGHNA, CDR2 YNFKEQ. The CDR3 contains 16 residues. With 3 bases clipped from V and 0 bases from J, the junction kept 4 bases outside the gene matches. The chain's CDR3 is CASSHSLATNTGELFF. In nucleotides, the CDR3 is TGTGCCAGCAGCCACTCACTAGCGACGAACACCGGGGAGCTGTTTTTT.

In this sample, this clonotype turned up many times. J is TRBJ1-6 and V is TRBV4-2, with 11 bases identical to TRBD1. V gave up 0 bases and J gave up 8 bases; unmatched junction bases: 6. CDR1 LGHNA and CDR2 YNFKEQ come from the germline V gene. This CDR3 has 17 residues. CDR3 loop: CASSQDNGDRGYSPLHF. The CDR3 region has the DNA TGTGCCAGCAGCCAAGATAATGGGGACAGGGGGTATTCACCCCTCCACTTT.

This clonotype was counted ten times or more. The CDR3 here is CASVNRGYGYTF. CDR3 in DNA: TGTGCCAGCGTCAACAGGGGCTATGGCTACACCTTC. This chain links TRBV12-3 or TRBV12-4 with TRBJ1-2, with TRBD1 matching 7 bases. Trimming cost V 8 bases and J 4 bases; bases outside gene matches: 4. CDR3 length: 12 residues.

The chain employs TRBV7-9 and TRBJ2-2; no clear D gene. Germline V gene sequence: CDR1 SEHNR, CDR2 FQNEAQ (reference sequence). Trimming left V 2 bases short and J 4 bases short, with 8 bases between. This CDR3 region has 14 residues. CDR3 bases: TGTGCCAGCAGCTTATCCGAACGCACCGGGGAGCTGTTTTTT. Residues: CASSLSERTGELFF.

This clonotype was detected a few times. The chain uses TRBV2 and TRBJ1-5; D gene uncertain. This CDR3 has 15 residues. Trimming cost V 7 bases and J 4 bases, with 17 bases left between them. The germline V gene encodes CDR1 SNHLY and CDR2 FYNNEI. In DNA, the CDR3 is TGTGCCAGCACCCCGGGCCAGTCCGGGAATCAGCCCCAGCATTTT. This codes for CASTPGQSGNQPQHF.

The chain combines TRBV9 with TRBJ1-4; unclear D gene. This CDR3 spans 15 amino acids. The V and J ends lost 4 bases and 5 bases respectively, with 15 bases between them. Per germline, CDR1 SGDLS and CDR2 YYNGEE. The CDR3 coding sequence is TGTGCCAGCAGCCGATCGGGCAAGGACAATGAAAAACTGTTTTTT. It yields the protein CASSRSGKDNEKLFF.

This clonotype has just a few counts. This rearrangement joins TRBV10-3 to TRBJ1-3; the D is unclear. This CDR3 spans 15 amino acids. Trimming pared 2 bases from V and 4 bases from J, leaving 12 bases between. The V gene's germline CDR1 is ENHRY and CDR2 SYGVKD. DNA for the CDR3: TGTGCCATCAGTGAGACATCCATTGGCGGAAACACCATATATTTT. Its translation is CAISETSIGGNTIYF.

V is TRBV9 and J is TRBJ1-4, with 7 bases fitting TRBD1. The CDR3 extends over 15 amino acids. The junction had 7 bases not matched to a gene; V was cut back by 0 bases and J by 8 bases. Germline V gives CDR1 SGDLS, CDR2 YYNGEE. This chain's CDR3 is CASSVASTGVEKLFF. CDR3 nucleotide sequence: TGTGCCAGCAGCGTAGCTAGTACAGGGGTCGAAAAACTGTTTTTT.

This clonotype was detected a few times. The genes are TRBV18 and TRBJ2-1, with TRBD2 matching 12 bases. After removal of 2 bases from V and 3 bases from J, the junction contained 11 bases not matched to a gene. Germline assignment: CDR1 KGHSH and CDR2 LQKENI. This CDR3 has 19 amino acids. The CDR3 DNA follows: TGTGCCAGCTCACCAGGTGGGCTAGCGGGAGGGCCCAACTACAATGAGCAGTTCTTC. This codes for CASSPGGLAGGPNYNEQFF.

The V call is TRBV7-9, the J call TRBJ2-1; no clear D gene. Germline V gene sequence: CDR1 SEHNR, CDR2 FQNEAQ (reference sequence). Trimming left V 4 bases short and J 4 bases short, with 14 bases between. The CDR3 is made up of 15 amino acids. The CDR3 is CASSSAPGRYNEQFF. In DNA form, the CDR3 reads TGTGCCAGCAGCTCCGCCCCCGGCAGATACAATGAGCAGTTCTTC.

There are many counts of this clonotype. The rearrangement uses TRBV14 and TRBJ2-1; D unclear. V lost 1 base and J lost 4, with 11 bases in between. The CDR3 runs 15 residues. Germline CDR1 SGHDN, CDR2 FVKESK. The CDR3 DNA reads as TGTGCCAGCAGCCAAGGGAGAGGTTCTTACAATGAGCAGTTCTTC. Protein sequence: CASSQGRGSYNEQFF.

This clonotype came up a few times. This CDR3 is CSARLDSSNYGYTF. The CDR3 nucleotides read TGCAGCGCCAGACTCGACAGTTCGAACTATGGCTACACCTTC. The chain links TRBV29-1 to TRBJ1-2; D perhaps matches TRBD1 (5 bases). V was shortened by 7 bases and J by 2 bases, with 17 bases between the two germline ends. Germline lookup yields CDR1 SQVTM and CDR2 ANQGSEA. The CDR3 sequence is 14 residues long. The full variable domain, completed using reference TRBV29-1 and TRBJ1-2, is SAVISQKPSRDICQRGTSLTIQCQVDSQVTMMFWYRQQPGQSLTLIATANQGSEATYESGFVIDKFPISRPNLTFSTLTVSNMSPEDSSIYLCSARLDSSNYGYTFGSGTRLTVV.

Only a few counts were recorded for this clonotype. The chain has TRBV5-1 and TRBJ2-1; perhaps TRBD2 as D (5 bases). Germline V gene sequence: CDR1 SGHRS, CDR2 YFSETQ. Trimming removed 0 bases from V and 0 bases from J, with 13 bases in between. The CDR3 sequence is 17 residues long. The CDR3 region is CASSLGSGLTSYNEQFF. The CDR3 DNA is TGCGCCAGCAGCTTGGGTTCAGGACTTACCTCCTACAATGAGCAGTTCTTC.

In regard to this clonotype: A much larger clone lies a single base off, so this may be a read error. J is TRBJ2-1 and V is TRBV29-1; 8 bases are shared with TRBD2. Germline assignment: CDR1 SQVTM and CDR2 ANQGSEA. The CDR3 runs to 13 residues. V lost 7 bases, J lost 8 bases, and 10 bases stayed unmatched. The CDR3 nucleotides read TGCAGCGCCTGCGGGGGGCGGGGTGATGAGCAGTTCTTC. Amino acid sequence: CSACGGRGDEQFF.

This clonotype was observed a handful of times. The chain has TRBV3-1 and TRBJ2-7, with 9 bases lining up with TRBD1. This CDR3 is built from 15 residues. CDR1 LGHDT and CDR2 YNNKEL come from the germline V gene (reference sequence). The junction had 4 bases not matched to a gene; V was cut back by 1 base and J by 3 bases. In DNA form, the CDR3 reads TGTGCCAGCAGCCAAGTGTGGGGACAGGGCTACGAGCAGTACTTC. Protein sequence: CASSQVWGQGYEQYF.

This clonotype was picked up a small number of times. This rearrangement joins TRBV10-3 to TRBJ2-3; unclear D gene. The V gene lost 8 bases and the J gene lost 0 bases, with 15 bases spanning the gap. Germline V gene data show CDR1 as ENHRY and CDR2 as SYGVKD. The CDR3 consists of 15 residues. Here the CDR3 DNA reads TGTGCCATCTGGGCGAAGCCGTCTAGCACAGATACGCAGTATTTT. Encoded protein: CAIWAKPSSTDTQYF.